What follows are 12 T cell receptor beta chains derived from one specimen sequenced in a study of blood T cells in healthy people across ages. It was with a sample-barcoded 5' primer and a J-beta primer mix that a second PCR of roughly 7 to 12 cycles was run. Each CDR3 protein gets one entry after TCRdb re-called the 5' RACE reads with MiXCR. Among about 1 million distinct CDR3 sequences listed, more than 35% were seen once. Material: blood. These receptors were collected from a woman aged 55 to 70 in good health.

This clonotype was counted only a few times. The chain is built from TRBV12-3 or TRBV12-4 and TRBJ2-3; D is uncertain. This CDR3 has 12 amino acids. Deletions cut 6 bases from V and 5 bases from J, with 9 bases between. This chain's CDR3 is CASSYGVDTQYF. The CDR3 DNA reads as TGTGCCAGCAGCTATGGAGTAGATACGCAGTATTTT.

This clonotype was seen a few times. The gene calls are TRBV2 and TRBJ2-4, with D unclear. The germline gives CDR1 SNHLY, CDR2 FYNNEI. Trimming stripped 6 bases from V and 0 bases from J, with 15 bases between. The CDR3 spans 16 residues. CDR3 in DNA: TGTGCCAGCAGCCGCCGTTTGGATGTAGCCAAAAACATTCAGTACTTC. Its translation: CASSRRLDVAKNIQYF.

This clonotype showed up just a few times. V is TRBV4-1 and J is TRBJ2-3, with 8 bases matching TRBD2. The CDR3 totals 16 residues. With 1 base clipped from V and 0 bases from J, the junction kept 3 bases outside the gene matches. Per germline, CDR1 MGHRA and CDR2 YSYEKL. The CDR3 DNA reads TGCGCCAGCAGCCAAGCTAGCGGGCTCAGCACAGATACGCAGTATTTT. It is translated as CASSQASGLSTDTQYF.

This rearrangement joins TRBV4-2 to TRBJ2-3; TRBD2 might be the D (5 bases). The germline CDR1 and CDR2 sequences are LGHNA and YNFKEQ. Trimming took off 0 bases at V and 5 bases at J, with 6 bases between the two ends. This CDR3 has 13 residues. This CDR3 reads CASSQELEDTQYF. The CDR3 nucleotides read TGTGCCAGCAGCCAAGAACTAGAAGATACGCAGTATTTT.

About this clonotype itself: A read error is possible here, since a much larger clone lies one base away. The chain has TRBV14 and TRBJ2-1, with no clear D. The CDR3 runs 16 residues. The germline CDR1 and CDR2 sequences are SGHDN and FVKESK. Trimming cost V 1 base and J 3 bases, with 13 bases left between them. The CDR3 sequence is CASSQGASRIYNEQFF. CDR3 bases: TGTGCCAGCAGCCAAGGGGCTAGTCGAATCTACAATGAGCAGTTCTTC.

The chain couples TRBV27 to TRBJ1-6; TRBD1 aligns across 7 bases. CDR3 length equals 16 residues. With 2 bases clipped from V and 7 bases from J, the junction kept 8 bases outside the gene matches. Germline V CDR1 and CDR2: MNHEY, SMNVEV (reference sequence). CDR3 region: CASSLLGGARNSPLHF. The CDR3 DNA reads as TGTGCCAGCAGTTTACTAGGGGGCGCGAGGAATTCACCCCTCCACTTT.

Only a few counts were recorded for this clonotype. The chain recombines TRBV7-8 with TRBJ2-5; D is unresolved. Trimming pared 1 base from V and 11 bases from J, leaving 11 bases between. The length of the CDR3 is 12 residues. Germline V CDR1 and CDR2: SGHVS, FQNEAQ. CDR3 nucleotides: TGTGCCAGCAGCTTAGATTCTGAGGAGCAGTACTTC. This gives the protein CASSLDSEEQYF.

This chain joins TRBV7-2 and TRBJ2-2; D possibly uses TRBD1 or TRBD2 (5 bases each). CDR3 length: 14 amino acids. V was shortened by 4 bases and J by 2 bases, with 8 bases between the two germline ends. Germline CDR1 reads SGHTA; CDR2 reads FQGNSA. CDR3 DNA: TGTGCCAGCAGCTGGGGGTCTAACACCGGGGAGCTGTTTTTT. As protein: CASSWGSNTGELFF.

CDR3 sequence reads: CASSPLRRARSYEQYF. In DNA, the CDR3 is TGTGCCAGCAGCCCGTTAAGGAGGGCCCGCTCCTACGAGCAGTACTTC. The J gene is TRBJ2-7, the V gene TRBV12-3 or TRBV12-4, with D possibly being TRBD2 (6 bases). V lost 6 bases and J 0 bases, leaving 18 bases between the germline ends. There are 16 residues in the CDR3.

The chain is built from TRBV9 and TRBJ2-3; the D is unclear. Trimming left V 1 base short and J 1 base short, with 7 bases between. Per the germline V gene, CDR1 is SGDLS and CDR2 is YYNGEE. The CDR3 runs 14 residues. The CDR3 loop reads CASSVWGGTDTQYF. The CDR3 bases are TGTGCCAGCAGCGTATGGGGTGGCACAGATACGCAGTATTTT.

On this clonotype: Compared with germline, one end of the junction differs, possibly owing to a read error. The chain joins TRBV4-2 to TRBJ1-4; D might be TRBD1 (6 bases). The CDR3 is 14 amino acids. Germline V lookup: CDR1 LGHNA, CDR2 YNFKEQ. CDR3 in DNA: TGTGTCAGCAGCTCATGGGGGGGCTGGGAAAAACTGTTTTTT. Translating it yields CVSSSWGGWEKLFF.

The chain links TRBV7-6 to TRBJ2-7, with D possibly TRBD1 on 6 matching bases. The ends were cut back, 5 bases at V and 9 bases at J, with 14 bases in the middle. CDR1 SGHVS and CDR2 FNYEAQ come from the germline V gene. The CDR3 is made up of 12 amino acids. The CDR3 DNA is TGTGCCAGCAGCACCGGACAGTCCTCGCAGTACTTC. It specifies CASSTGQSSQYF.